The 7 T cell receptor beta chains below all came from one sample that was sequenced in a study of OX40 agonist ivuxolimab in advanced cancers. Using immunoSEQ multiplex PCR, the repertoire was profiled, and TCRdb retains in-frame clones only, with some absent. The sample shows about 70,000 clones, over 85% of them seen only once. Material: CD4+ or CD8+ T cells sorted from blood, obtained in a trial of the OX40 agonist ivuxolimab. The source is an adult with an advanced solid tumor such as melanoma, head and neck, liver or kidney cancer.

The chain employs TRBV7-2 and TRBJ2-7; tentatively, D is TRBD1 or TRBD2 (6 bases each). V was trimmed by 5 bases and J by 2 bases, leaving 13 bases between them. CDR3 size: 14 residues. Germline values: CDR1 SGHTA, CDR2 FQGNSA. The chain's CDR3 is CASSRERGTYEQYF. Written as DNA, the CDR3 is TGTGCCAGCAGCCGGGAGAGGGGGACCTACGAGCAGTACTTC.

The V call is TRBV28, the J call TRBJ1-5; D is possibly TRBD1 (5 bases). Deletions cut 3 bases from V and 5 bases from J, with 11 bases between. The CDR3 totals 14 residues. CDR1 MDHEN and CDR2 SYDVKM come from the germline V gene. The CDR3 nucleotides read TGTGCCAGCAGTTTGGGGGGGAGTTATCAGCCCCAGCATTTT. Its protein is CASSLGGSYQPQHF.

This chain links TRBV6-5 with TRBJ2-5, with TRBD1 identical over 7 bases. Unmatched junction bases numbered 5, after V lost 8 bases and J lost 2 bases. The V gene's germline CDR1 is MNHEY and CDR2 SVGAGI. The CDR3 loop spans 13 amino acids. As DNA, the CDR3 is TGTGCCAGCGGGACAGCTACTCAAGAGACCCAGTACTTC. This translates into CASGTATQETQYF.

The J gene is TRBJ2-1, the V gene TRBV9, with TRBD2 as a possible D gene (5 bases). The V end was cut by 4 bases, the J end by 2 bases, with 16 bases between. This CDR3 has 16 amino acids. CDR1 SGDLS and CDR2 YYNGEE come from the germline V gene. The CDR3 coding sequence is TGTGCCAGCAGCCCACGGGGAGAGGGAGCCTACAATGAGCAGTTCTTC. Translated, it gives CASSPRGEGAYNEQFF. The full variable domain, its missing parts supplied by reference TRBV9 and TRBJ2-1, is DSGVTQTPKHLITATGQRVTLRCSPRSGDLSVYWYQQSLDQGLQFLIQYYNGEERAKGNILERFSAQQFPDLHSELNLSSLELGDSALYFCASSPRGEGAYNEQFFGPGTRLTVL.

The CDR3 region is CASSHGQGSGYTF. The CDR3 DNA reads as TGCGCCAGCAGCCATGGACAGGGTAGTGGCTACACCTTC. The chain joins TRBV4-3 to TRBJ1-2, with 8 bases lining up with TRBD1. V gave up 3 bases and J gave up 7 bases; unmatched junction bases: 4. The CDR3 is 13 amino acids. Germline V lookup: CDR1 LGHNA, CDR2 YSLEER.

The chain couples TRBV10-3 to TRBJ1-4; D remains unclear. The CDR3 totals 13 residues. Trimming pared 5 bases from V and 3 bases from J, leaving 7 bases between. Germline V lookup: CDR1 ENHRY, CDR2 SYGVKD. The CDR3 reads CAISPDSNEKLFF. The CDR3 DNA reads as TGTGCCATCAGTCCCGACTCTAATGAAAAACTGTTTTTT.

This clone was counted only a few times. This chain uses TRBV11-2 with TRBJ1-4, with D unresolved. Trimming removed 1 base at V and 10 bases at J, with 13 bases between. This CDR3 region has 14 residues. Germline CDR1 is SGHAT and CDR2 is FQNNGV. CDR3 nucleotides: TGTGCCAGCAGCTTAGGTAGTAAAGTCGTAAAACTGTTTTTT. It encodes CASSLGSKVVKLFF.